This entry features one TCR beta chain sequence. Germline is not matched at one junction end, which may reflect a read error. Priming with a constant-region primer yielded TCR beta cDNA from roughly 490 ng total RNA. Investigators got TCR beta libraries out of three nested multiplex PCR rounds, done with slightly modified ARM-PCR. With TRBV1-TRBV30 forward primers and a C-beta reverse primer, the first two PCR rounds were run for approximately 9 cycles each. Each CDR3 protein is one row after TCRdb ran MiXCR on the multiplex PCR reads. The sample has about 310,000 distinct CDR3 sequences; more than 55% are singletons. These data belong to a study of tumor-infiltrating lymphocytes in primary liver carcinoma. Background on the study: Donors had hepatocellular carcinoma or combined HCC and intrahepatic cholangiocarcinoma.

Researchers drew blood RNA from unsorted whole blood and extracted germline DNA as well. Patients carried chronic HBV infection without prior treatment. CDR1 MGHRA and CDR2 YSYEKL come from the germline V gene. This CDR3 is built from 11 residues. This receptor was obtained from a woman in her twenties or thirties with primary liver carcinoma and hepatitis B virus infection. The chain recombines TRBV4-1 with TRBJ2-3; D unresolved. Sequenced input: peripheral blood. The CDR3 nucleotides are TGCGCCAGCGGCCACACAGATACGCAGTATTTT. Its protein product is CASGHTDTQYF.